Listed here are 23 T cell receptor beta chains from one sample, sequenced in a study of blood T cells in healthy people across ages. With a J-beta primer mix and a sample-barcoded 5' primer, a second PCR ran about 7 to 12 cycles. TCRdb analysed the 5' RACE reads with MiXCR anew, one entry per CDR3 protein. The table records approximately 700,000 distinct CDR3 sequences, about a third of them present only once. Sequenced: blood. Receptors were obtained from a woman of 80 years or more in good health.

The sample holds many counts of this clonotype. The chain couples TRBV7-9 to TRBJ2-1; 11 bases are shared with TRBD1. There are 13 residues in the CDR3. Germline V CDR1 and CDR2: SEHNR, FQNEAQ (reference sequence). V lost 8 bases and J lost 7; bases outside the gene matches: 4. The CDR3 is CASQGDRGNEQFF. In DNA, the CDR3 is TGTGCCAGCCAAGGGGACAGGGGGAATGAGCAGTTCTTC.

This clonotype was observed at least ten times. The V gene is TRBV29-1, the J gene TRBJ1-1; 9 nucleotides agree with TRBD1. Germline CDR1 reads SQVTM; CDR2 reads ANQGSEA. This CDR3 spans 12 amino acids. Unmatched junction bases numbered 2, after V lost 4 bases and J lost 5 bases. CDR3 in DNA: TGCAGCGTTGGACAGGGGGGGACTGAAGCTTTCTTT. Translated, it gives CSVGQGGTEAFF. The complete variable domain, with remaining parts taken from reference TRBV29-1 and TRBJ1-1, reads SAVISQKPSRDICQRGTSLTIQCQVDSQVTMMFWYRQQPGQSLTLIATANQGSEATYESGFVIDKFPISRPNLTFSTLTVSNMSPEDSSIYLCSVGQGGTEAFFGQGTRLTVV.

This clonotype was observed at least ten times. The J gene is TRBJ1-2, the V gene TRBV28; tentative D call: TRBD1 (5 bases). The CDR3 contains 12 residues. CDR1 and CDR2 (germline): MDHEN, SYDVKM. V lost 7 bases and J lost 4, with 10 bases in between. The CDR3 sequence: CASIGQGYGYTF. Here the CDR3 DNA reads TGTGCCAGCATCGGGCAGGGCTATGGCTACACCTTC.

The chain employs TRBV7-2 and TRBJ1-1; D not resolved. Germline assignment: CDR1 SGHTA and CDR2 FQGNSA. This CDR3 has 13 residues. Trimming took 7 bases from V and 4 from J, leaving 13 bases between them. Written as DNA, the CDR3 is TGTGCCAGCACCCAACCGGGGAGCACTGAAGCTTTCTTT. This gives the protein CASTQPGSTEAFF.

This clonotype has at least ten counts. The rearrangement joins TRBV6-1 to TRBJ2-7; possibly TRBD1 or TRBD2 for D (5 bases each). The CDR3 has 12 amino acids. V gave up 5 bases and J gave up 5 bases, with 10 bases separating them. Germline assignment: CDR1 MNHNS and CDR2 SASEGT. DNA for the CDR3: TGTGCCAGCAGTCCTCGAGGGGACGAGCAGTACTTC. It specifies CASSPRGDEQYF.

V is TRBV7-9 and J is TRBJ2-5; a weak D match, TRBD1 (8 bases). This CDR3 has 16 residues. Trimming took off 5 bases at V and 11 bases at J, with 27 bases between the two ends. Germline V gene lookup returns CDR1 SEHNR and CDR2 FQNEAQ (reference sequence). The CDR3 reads CASSGQGLRLPGEQYF. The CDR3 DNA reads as TGTGCCAGCAGCGGACAGGGACTACGCCTCCCTGGTGAGCAGTACTTC.

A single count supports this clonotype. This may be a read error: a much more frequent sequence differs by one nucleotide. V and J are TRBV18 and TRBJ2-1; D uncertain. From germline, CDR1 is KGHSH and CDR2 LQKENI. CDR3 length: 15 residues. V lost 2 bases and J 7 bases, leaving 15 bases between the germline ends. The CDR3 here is CASSPMAAHLNEQFF. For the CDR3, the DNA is TGTGCCAGCTCACCAATGGCGGCCCATTTGAATGAGCAGTTCTTC.

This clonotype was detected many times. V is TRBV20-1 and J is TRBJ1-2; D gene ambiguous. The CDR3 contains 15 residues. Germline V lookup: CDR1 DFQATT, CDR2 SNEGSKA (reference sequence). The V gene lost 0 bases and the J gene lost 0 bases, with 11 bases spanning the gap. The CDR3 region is CSAREVGLANYGYTF. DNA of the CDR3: TGCAGTGCTAGAGAGGTGGGATTAGCTAACTATGGCTACACCTTC.

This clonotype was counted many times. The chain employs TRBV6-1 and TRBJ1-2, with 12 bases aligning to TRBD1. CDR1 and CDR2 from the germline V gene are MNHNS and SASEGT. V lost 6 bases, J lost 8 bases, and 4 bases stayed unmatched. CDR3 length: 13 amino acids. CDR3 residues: CASSRDRGLGYTF. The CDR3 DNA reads TGTGCCAGCAGCCGGGACAGGGGGCTGGGCTACACCTTC.

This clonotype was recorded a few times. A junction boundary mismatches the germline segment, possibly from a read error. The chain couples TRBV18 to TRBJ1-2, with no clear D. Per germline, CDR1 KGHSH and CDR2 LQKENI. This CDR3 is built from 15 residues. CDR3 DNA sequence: TGTGCCGGCTCGCCTCAGATGTCGGGTAACTATGGCTACACCTTC. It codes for CAGSPQMSGNYGYTF.

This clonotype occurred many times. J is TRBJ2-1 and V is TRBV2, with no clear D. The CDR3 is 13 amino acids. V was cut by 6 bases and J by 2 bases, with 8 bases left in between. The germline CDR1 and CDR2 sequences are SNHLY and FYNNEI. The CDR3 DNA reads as TGTGCCAGCAGGGGCCGTGCCTACAATGAGCAGTTCTTC. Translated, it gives CASRGRAYNEQFF.

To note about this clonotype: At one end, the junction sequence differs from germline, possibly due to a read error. This CDR3 is CVSRRTGASTDTQYF. CDR3 DNA: TGCGTCAGCAGACGGACAGGAGCTAGCACAGATACGCAGTATTTT. The V gene is TRBV5-1, the J gene TRBJ2-3, with 7 bases aligning to TRBD1. The CDR3 runs 15 residues. Germline V lookup: CDR1 SGHRS, CDR2 YFSETQ.

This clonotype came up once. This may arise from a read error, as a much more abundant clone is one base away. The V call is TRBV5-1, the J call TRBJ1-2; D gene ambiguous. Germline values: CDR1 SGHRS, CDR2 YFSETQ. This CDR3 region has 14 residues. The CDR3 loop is CASSLDRAFYGYIF. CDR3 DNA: TGCGCCAGCAGCTTGGACCGGGCTTTCTATGGCTACATCTTC.

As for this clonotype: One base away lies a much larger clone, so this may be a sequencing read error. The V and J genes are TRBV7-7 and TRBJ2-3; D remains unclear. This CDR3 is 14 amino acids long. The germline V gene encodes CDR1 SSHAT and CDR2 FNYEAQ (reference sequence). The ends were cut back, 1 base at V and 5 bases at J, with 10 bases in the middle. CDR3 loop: CASSLDRWIDTQYF. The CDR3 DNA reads TGTGCCAGCAGCTTAGATCGATGGATAGATACGCAGTATTTT.

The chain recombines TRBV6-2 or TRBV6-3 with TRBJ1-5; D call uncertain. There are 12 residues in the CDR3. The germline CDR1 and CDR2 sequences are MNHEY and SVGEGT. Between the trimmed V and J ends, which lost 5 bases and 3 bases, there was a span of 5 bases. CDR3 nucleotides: TGTGCCAGCAGTACAGACAATCAGCCCCAGCATTTT. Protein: CASSTDNQPQHF.

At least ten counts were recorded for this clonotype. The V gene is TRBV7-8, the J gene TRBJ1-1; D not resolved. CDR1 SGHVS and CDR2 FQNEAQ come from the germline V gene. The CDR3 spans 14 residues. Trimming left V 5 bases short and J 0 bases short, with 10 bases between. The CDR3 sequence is CASSVDPVNTEAFF. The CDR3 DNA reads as TGTGCCAGCAGCGTGGATCCCGTGAACACTGAAGCTTTCTTT.

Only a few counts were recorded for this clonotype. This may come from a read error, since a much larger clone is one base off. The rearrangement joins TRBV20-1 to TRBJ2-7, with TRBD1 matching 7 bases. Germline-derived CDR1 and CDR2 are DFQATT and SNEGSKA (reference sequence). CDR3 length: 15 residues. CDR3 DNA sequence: TGCAGTGCTAGAGATGGTGCGACAGGGCCCTACGGGCAGTACTTC. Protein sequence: CSARDGATGPYGQYF.

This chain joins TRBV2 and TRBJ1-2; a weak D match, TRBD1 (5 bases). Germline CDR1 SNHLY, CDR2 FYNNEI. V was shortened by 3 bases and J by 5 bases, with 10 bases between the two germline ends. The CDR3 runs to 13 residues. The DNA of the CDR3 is TGTGCCAGCAGTGACTGGGGGGGATATGGCTACACCTTC. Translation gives CASSDWGGYGYTF. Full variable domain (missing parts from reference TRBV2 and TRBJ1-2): EPEVTQTPSHQVTQMGQEVILRCVPISNHLYFYWYRQILGQKVEFLVSFYNNEISEKSEIFDDQFSVERPDGSNFTLKIRSTKLEDSAMYFCASSDWGGYGYTFGSGTRLTVV.

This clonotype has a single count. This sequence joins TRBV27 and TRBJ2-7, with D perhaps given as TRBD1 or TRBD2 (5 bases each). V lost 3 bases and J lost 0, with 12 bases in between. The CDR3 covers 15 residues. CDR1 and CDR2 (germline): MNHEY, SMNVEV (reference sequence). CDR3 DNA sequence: TGTGCCAGCAGTTTTGAGGGGCGGAGCTCCTACGAGCAGTACTTC. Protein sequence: CASSFEGRSSYEQYF.

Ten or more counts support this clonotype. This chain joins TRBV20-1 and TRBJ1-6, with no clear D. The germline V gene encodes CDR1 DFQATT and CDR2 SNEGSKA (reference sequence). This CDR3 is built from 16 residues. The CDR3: CSAPLGHEAYNSPLHF. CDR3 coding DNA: TGCAGCGCACCCCTCGGTCATGAGGCCTATAATTCACCCCTCCACTTT.

The CDR3 reads CAGLKEGAHRTQYF. CDR3 in DNA: TGTGCCGGTCTCAAAGAGGGGGCCCATAGGACGCAGTATTTT. The rearrangement links TRBV12-3 or TRBV12-4 to TRBJ2-3, with 7 bases identical to TRBD1. Trimming at V came to 11 bases and at J to 9 bases, leaving 17 bases not matched to a gene. The CDR3 covers 14 residues.

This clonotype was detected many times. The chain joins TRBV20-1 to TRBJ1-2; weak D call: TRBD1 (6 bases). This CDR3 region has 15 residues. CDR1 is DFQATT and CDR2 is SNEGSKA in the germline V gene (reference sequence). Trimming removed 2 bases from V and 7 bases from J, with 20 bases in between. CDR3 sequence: CSARLQGPGDGGYTF. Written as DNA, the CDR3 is TGCAGTGCTAGATTACAGGGTCCAGGGGACGGTGGCTACACCTTC.

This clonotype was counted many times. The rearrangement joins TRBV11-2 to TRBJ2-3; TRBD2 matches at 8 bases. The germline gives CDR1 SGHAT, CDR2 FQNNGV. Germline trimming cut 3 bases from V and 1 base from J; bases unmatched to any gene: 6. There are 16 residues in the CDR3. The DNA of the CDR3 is TGTGCCAGCAGCTTCCCAACCGGGGGGGGCACAGATACGCAGTATTTT. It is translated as CASSFPTGGGTDTQYF.